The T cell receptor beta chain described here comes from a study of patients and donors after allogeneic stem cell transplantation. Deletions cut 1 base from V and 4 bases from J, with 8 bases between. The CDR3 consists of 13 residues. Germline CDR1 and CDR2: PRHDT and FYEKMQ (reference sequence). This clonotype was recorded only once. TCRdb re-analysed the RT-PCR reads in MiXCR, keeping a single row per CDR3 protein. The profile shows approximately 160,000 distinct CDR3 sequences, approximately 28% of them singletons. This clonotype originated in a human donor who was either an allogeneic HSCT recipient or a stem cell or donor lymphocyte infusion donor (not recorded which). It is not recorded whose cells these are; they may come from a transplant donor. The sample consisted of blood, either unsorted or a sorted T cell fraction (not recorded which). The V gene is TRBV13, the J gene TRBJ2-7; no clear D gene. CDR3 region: CASSLADDYEQYF. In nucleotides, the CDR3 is TGTGCCAGCAGCTTAGCTGACGATTACGAGCAGTACTTC.